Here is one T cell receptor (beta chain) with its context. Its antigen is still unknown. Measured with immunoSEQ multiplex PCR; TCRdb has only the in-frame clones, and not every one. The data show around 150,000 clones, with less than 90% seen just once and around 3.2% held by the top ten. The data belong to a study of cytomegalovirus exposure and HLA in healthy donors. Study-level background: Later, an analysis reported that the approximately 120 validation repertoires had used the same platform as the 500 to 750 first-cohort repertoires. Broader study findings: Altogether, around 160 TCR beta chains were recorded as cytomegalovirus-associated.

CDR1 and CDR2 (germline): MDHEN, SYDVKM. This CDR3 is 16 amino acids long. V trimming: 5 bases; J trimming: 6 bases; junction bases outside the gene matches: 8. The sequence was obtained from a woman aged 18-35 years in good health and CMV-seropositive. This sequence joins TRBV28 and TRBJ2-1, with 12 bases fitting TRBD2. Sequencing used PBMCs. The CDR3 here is CASSLGLAGSGNEQFF. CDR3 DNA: TGTGCCAGCAGTCTAGGACTAGCGGGAAGCGGCAATGAGCAGTTCTTC.